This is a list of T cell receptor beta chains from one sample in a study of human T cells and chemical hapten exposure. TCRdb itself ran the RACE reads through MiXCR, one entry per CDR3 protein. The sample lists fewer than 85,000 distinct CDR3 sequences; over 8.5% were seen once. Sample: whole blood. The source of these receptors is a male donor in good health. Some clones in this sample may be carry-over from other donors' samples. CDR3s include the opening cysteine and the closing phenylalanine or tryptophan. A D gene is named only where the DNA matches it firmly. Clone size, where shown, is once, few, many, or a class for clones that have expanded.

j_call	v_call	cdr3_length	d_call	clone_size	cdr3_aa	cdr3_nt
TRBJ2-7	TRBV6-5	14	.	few	CASRSGLYHYEQYF	TGTGCCAGCAGATCCGGACTCTATCACTACGAGCAGTACTTC
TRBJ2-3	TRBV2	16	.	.	CASSEAAGLTTDTQYF	TGTGCCAGCAGTGAAGCGGCGGGACTTACTACAGATACGCAGTATTTT
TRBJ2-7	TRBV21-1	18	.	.	CASSKSGTGATVSHEQYF	TGTGCCAGCAGCAAATCGGGGACAGGGGCCACTGTTTCCCACGAGCAGTACTTC
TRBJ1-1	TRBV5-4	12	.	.	CASSWPGTEAFF	TGTGCCAGCAGCTGGCCGGGCACTGAAGCTTTCTTT
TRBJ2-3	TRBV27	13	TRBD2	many	CASSRGGADTQYF	TGTGCCAGCAGTCGGGGGGGGGCAGATACGCAGTATTTT
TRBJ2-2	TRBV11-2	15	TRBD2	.	CASAGLAGNTGELFF	TGTGCCAGCGCTGGACTAGCGGGGAACACCGGGGAGCTGTTTTTT
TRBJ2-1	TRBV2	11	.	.	CASSDFNEQFF	TGTGCCAGCAGTGACTTCAATGAGCAGTTCTTC
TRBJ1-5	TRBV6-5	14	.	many	CASSYSDSVQPQHF	TGTGCCAGCAGTTACTCGGACTCAGTTCAGCCCCAGCATTTT
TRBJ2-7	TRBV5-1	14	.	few	CASSTGPVSYEQYF	TGCGCCAGCAGCACCGGACCCGTATCCTACGAGCAGTACTTC
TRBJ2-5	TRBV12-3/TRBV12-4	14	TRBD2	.	CASSWLAGMETQYF	TGTGCCAGCAGTTGGCTAGCGGGGATGGAGACCCAGTACTTC
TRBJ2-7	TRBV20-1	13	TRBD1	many	CSARADRGYEQYF	TGCAGTGCTAGAGCTGACAGGGGGTACGAGCAGTACTTC
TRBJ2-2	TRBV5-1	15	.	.	CASSLDSVNTGELFF	TGCGCCAGCAGCTTGGACAGTGTAAACACCGGGGAGCTGTTTTTT
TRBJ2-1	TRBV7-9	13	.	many	CASSLSRDNEQFF	TGTGCCAGCAGCTTAAGCAGGGACAATGAGCAGTTCTTC
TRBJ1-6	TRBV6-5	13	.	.	CASSYDVNSPLHF	TGTGCCAGCAGTTACGATGTTAATTCACCCCTCCACTTT
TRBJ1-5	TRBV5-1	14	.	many	CASSLAGGWQPQHF	TGCGCCAGCAGCTTGGCGGGGGGCTGGCAGCCCCAGCATTTT
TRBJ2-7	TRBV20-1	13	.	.	CSARVPGPYEQYF	TGCAGTGCTAGAGTGCCGGGGCCCTACGAGCAGTACTTC
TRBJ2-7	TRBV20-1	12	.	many	CSARDGDYEQYF	TGCAGTGCTAGAGATGGGGACTACGAGCAGTACTTC
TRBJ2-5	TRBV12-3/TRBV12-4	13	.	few	CASRARSVETQYF	TGTGCCAGCAGGGCCCGCAGTGTCGAGACCCAGTACTTC
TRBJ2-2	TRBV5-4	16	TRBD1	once	CASSLTGALSTGELFF	TGTGCCAGCAGCTTGACAGGGGCACTGTCCACCGGGGAGCTGTTTTTT
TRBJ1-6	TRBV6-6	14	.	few	CASLDLRDNSPLHF	TGTGCCAGTCTTGACCTGAGGGATAATTCACCCCTCCACTTT
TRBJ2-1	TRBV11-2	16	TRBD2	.	CASSFTSGGGYNEQFF	TGTGCCAGCAGCTTTACTAGCGGGGGGGGTTACAATGAGCAGTTCTTC
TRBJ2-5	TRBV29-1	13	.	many	CSVEDSSQETQYF	TGCAGCGTTGAAGACAGCTCCCAAGAGACCCAGTACTTC
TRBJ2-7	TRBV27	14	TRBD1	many	CASSSRQGPYEQYF	TGTGCCAGCAGTTCCCGACAGGGCCCCTACGAGCAGTACTTC
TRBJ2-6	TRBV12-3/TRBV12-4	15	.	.	CASSLWGPGANVLTF	TGTGCCAGCAGTTTATGGGGGCCTGGGGCCAACGTCCTGACTTTC
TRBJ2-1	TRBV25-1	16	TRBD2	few	CASSDQASGQYNEQFF	TGTGCCAGCAGTGATCAGGCTAGCGGGCAGTACAATGAGCAGTTCTTC
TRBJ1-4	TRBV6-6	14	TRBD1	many	CASSNTGGSEKLFF	TGTGCCAGCAGTAATACAGGGGGCAGTGAAAAACTGTTTTTT
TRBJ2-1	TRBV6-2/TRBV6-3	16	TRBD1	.	CASNQPGTGGSWEQFF	TGTGCCAGCAATCAACCCGGGACAGGGGGCTCGTGGGAGCAGTTCTTC
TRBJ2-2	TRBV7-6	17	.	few	CASSLVPDSSNTGELFF	TGTGCCAGCAGCTTAGTTCCCGACAGCTCGAACACCGGGGAGCTGTTTTTT
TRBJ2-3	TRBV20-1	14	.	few	CSASPPLGTDTQYF	TGCAGTGCTAGCCCTCCTCTGGGCACAGATACGCAGTATTTT
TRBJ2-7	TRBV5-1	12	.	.	CASSTPAGEQYF	TGCGCCAGCTCCACCCCCGCGGGCGAGCAGTACTTC
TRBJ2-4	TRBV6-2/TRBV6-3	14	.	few	CASSGAKTPEVRYF	TGTGCCAGTTCGGGGGCCAAAACCCCTGAGGTTCGGTACTTC
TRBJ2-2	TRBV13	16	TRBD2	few	CASSFSAGGRTGELFF	TGTGCCAGCAGCTTCTCAGCGGGGGGGCGCACCGGGGAGCTGTTTTTT
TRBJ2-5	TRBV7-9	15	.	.	CASSGTGFDQETQYF	TGTGCCAGCAGCGGTACAGGGTTCGATCAAGAGACCCAGTACTTC
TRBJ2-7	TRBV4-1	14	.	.	CASSQRVESYEQYF	TGCGCCAGCAGCCAACGGGTAGAATCCTACGAGCAGTACTTC
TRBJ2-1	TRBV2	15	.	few	CASSEKRIGDNEQFF	TGTGCCAGCAGTGAGAAGCGGATAGGGGACAATGAGCAGTTCTTC
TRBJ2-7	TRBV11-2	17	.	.	CASSPPGLKDSSYEQYF	TGTGCCAGCAGCCCACCCGGACTAAAGGATAGCTCCTACGAGCAGTACTTC
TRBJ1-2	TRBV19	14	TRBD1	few	CASTIGQGSYGYTF	TGTGCCAGTACCATAGGACAGGGCAGCTATGGCTACACCTTC
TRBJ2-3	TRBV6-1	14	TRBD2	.	CASSSGSDADTQYF	TGTGCCAGCAGTAGCGGGAGTGACGCAGATACGCAGTATTTT
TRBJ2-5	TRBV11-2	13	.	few	CASSLSPQETQYF	TGTGCCAGCAGCTTATCCCCCCAAGAGACCCAGTACTTC
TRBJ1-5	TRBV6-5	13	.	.	CASSGWGNQPQHF	TGTGCCAGCAGCGGCTGGGGCAATCAGCCCCAGCATTTT
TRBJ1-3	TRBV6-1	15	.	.	CASSDPQGRGNTIYF	TGTGCCAGCAGTGACCCGCAGGGAAGAGGAAACACCATATATTTT
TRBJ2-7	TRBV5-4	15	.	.	CASSPRASRAREQYF	TGTGCCAGCAGCCCTAGGGCCTCCCGGGCTCGAGAGCAGTACTTC
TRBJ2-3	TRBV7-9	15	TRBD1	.	CASSFPGGVTDTLYF	TGTGCCAGCAGCTTTCCAGGGGGCGTCACAGATACGCTGTATTTT
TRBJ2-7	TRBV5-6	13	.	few	CASSGDGSYEQYF	TGTGCCAGCAGCGGAGACGGATCCTACGAGCAGTACTTC
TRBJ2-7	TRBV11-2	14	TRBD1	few	CASSSVRDRGEQYF	TGTGCCAGCAGCTCCGTTCGGGACAGGGGCGAGCAGTACTTC
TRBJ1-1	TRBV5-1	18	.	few	CASSSQPQTKFVNTEAFF	TGCGCCAGCAGCTCACAACCTCAGACTAAGTTCGTGAACACTGAAGCTTTCTTT
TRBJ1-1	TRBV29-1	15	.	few	CSVEVQGLRNTEAFF	TGCAGCGTTGAAGTTCAAGGATTGAGGAACACTGAAGCTTTCTTT
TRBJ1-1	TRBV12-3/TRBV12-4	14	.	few	CASSPGVEYTEAFF	TGTGCCAGCAGTCCGGGGGTTGAGTACACTGAAGCTTTCTTT
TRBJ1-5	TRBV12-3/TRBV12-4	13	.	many	CASSQGYNQPQHF	TGTGCCAGCAGCCAGGGGTACAATCAGCCCCAGCATTTT
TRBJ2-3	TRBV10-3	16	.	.	CAISEKETGSTDTQYF	TGTGCCATCAGTGAGAAGGAGACCGGGAGCACAGATACGCAGTATTTT
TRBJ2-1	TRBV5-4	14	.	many	CASSLVGGYNEQFF	TGTGCCAGCAGCTTGGTTGGGGGATACAATGAGCAGTTCTTC